The rows below give T cell receptor beta chains drawn from one sample of a study of cytomegalovirus exposure and HLA in healthy donors. Profiled with immunoSEQ multiplex PCR; TCRdb holds only in-frame clones, not every one. The sample has roughly 140,000 clones; around 79% are singletons. The sequencing sample was made of PBMCs. These receptors all come from a male donor in good health and CMV-seronegative. Both conserved end residues are part of each CDR3. D genes are given only for firm matches. A row's size may be missing; if present it is once, few, many or a size class.

DNA: TGTGCCACCAGCAGAGGAGGCCTTGGAGGGACTGAAGCTTTCTTT
CDR3: CATSRGGLGGTEAFF
size: NA
D: NA
V: TRBV15
J: TRBJ1-1

DNA: TGTGCCAGCGGCATGACTAGCGGTTACACCGGGGAGCTGTTTTTT
CDR3: CASGMTSGYTGELFF
size: NA
D: TRBD2
V: TRBV7-2
J: TRBJ2-2

DNA: TGTGCCTGGAGTGTACGGAGGGCTAACTATGGCTACACCTTC
CDR3: CAWSVRRANYGYTF
size: NA
D: NA
V: TRBV30
J: TRBJ1-2

DNA: TGCGCCAGCAGCCAGGACAGGGATAACTATGGCTACACCTTC
CDR3: CASSQDRDNYGYTF
size: NA
D: TRBD1
V: TRBV4-3
J: TRBJ1-2

DNA: TGTGCCTGCCTGGACGCGGCGCGGGGAGCCGGGGAGCTGTTTTTT
CDR3: CACLDAARGAGELFF
size: NA
D: NA
V: TRBV10-3
J: TRBJ2-2

DNA: TGTGCCAGCATGATGGGACAGGGTTTTGAAAAACTGTTTTTT
CDR3: CASMMGQGFEKLFF
size: few
D: TRBD1
V: TRBV2
J: TRBJ1-4

DNA: TGTGCCAGCAGCTTAGAGGCAGGAATGGGTGATGAGCAGTTCTTC
CDR3: CASSLEAGMGDEQFF
size: NA
D: NA
V: TRBV11-3
J: TRBJ2-1

DNA: TGTGCCAGCAGCGTAGGACTAGCTGAGGCATATGAGCAGTTCTTC
CDR3: CASSVGLAEAYEQFF
size: NA
D: TRBD2
V: TRBV9
J: TRBJ2-1

DNA: TGTGCCACCAGCAGCGTTGCAGTGAACACTGAAGCTTTCTTT
CDR3: CATSSVAVNTEAFF
size: few
D: NA
V: TRBV15
J: TRBJ1-1

DNA: TGTGCCAGCAGTTTAACTCGACAAGTAAAGGGAAACACCATATATTTT
CDR3: CASSLTRQVKGNTIYF
size: NA
D: NA
V: TRBV6-6
J: TRBJ1-3

DNA: TGTGCCAGCATCGAGGGGGGGTTAGGACAGCCCCAGCATTTT
CDR3: CASIEGGLGQPQHF
size: NA
D: NA
V: TRBV2
J: TRBJ1-5

DNA: TGTGCCAGCAGCGTAGGGGAGGGGAACTATGGCTACACCTTC
CDR3: CASSVGEGNYGYTF
size: NA
D: NA
V: TRBV9
J: TRBJ1-2

DNA: TGTGCCAGCAATCATAACACCGGGGAGCTGTTTTTT
CDR3: CASNHNTGELFF
size: NA
D: NA
V: TRBV6-5
J: TRBJ2-2

DNA: TGTGCCAGCAGCTTACGAACTAGCGGGAACACCGGGGAGCTGTTTTTT
CDR3: CASSLRTSGNTGELFF
size: NA
D: TRBD2
V: TRBV7-2
J: TRBJ2-2

DNA: TGTGCCAGCAGCTTAAGTGGTAAAGCGGGCCTAACCGGGGAGCTGTTTTTT
CDR3: CASSLSGKAGLTGELFF
size: NA
D: NA
V: TRBV7-3
J: TRBJ2-2

DNA: TGTGCCAGCAGTCCCAAGAGCTCCTACAATGAGCAGTTCTTC
CDR3: CASSPKSSYNEQFF
size: NA
D: NA
V: TRBV6-1
J: TRBJ2-1

DNA: TGTGCCACCAGCAGAGACTCCGGAGGGACTGAAGCTTTCTTT
CDR3: CATSRDSGGTEAFF
size: NA
D: NA
V: TRBV15
J: TRBJ1-1

DNA: TGCGCCAGCAGCATGATTGGACGGGGGACAGCGAACACTGAAGCTTTCTTT
CDR3: CASSMIGRGTANTEAFF
size: few
D: TRBD1
V: TRBV5-1
J: TRBJ1-1

DNA: TGTGCCAGCAGTAAGCAGGGGTATAATTCACCCCTCCACTTT
CDR3: CASSKQGYNSPLHF
size: NA
D: NA
V: TRBV6-6
J: TRBJ1-6

DNA: TGTGCCTGGAACCCCAGTAGCGACGATGAGCAGTTCTTC
CDR3: CAWNPSSDDEQFF
size: NA
D: NA
V: TRBV30
J: TRBJ2-1

DNA: TGTGCCAGCAGTTTTCAGGGTGCCTATGGCTACACCTTC
CDR3: CASSFQGAYGYTF
size: once
D: NA
V: TRBV6-1
J: TRBJ1-2

DNA: TGCGCCAGCAGCCAAGAACGGTCAGGGGCCGTGGAGACCCAGTACTTC
CDR3: CASSQERSGAVETQYF
size: NA
D: NA
V: TRBV4-1
J: TRBJ2-5

DNA: TGTGCCAGTAGTATAGTAGAACGGGACTATGGCTACACCTTC
CDR3: CASSIVERDYGYTF
size: NA
D: NA
V: TRBV19
J: TRBJ1-2

DNA: TGTGCCAGCTCACAAACAGGGGGCGGGATGAACACTGAAGCTTTCTTT
CDR3: CASSQTGGGMNTEAFF
size: NA
D: TRBD1
V: TRBV18
J: TRBJ1-1

DNA: TGTGCCAGCAGTTACTCGACTAGCGGGGCAGAGACCCAGTACTTC
CDR3: CASSYSTSGAETQYF
size: NA
D: TRBD2
V: TRBV6-5
J: TRBJ2-5

DNA: TGCGCCAGCAGCTTGGGGCTAGCGGGTTCTTCTAGCACAGATACGCAGTATTTT
CDR3: CASSLGLAGSSSTDTQYF
size: NA
D: TRBD2
V: TRBV5-1
J: TRBJ2-3

DNA: TGTGCCAGCAGGGAACCGGGACTAGCGGGAGGGGACGGCACCGGGGAGCTGTTTTTT
CDR3: CASREPGLAGGDGTGELFF
size: NA
D: TRBD2
V: TRBV6-7
J: TRBJ2-2

DNA: TGTGCCAGCTGGGGGTGGGCAGGGGAGTTCTTC
CDR3: CASWGWAGEFF
size: NA
D: NA
V: TRBV27
J: TRBJ2-1

DNA: TGTGCCGTCCAGCGGGGGGGAGGAGAGACCCAGTACTTC
CDR3: CAVQRGGGETQYF
size: once
D: TRBD2
V: TRBV11-3
J: TRBJ2-5

DNA: TGCGCCAGCAGCCAAGGTCCGGTCAGGGGGGAGGACACTGAAGCTTTCTTT
CDR3: CASSQGPVRGEDTEAFF
size: NA
D: TRBD1
V: TRBV4-3
J: TRBJ1-1

DNA: TGTGCCAGCAGTCCCCCTATAGTAGGCTACACCTTC
CDR3: CASSPPIVGYTF
size: NA
D: NA
V: TRBV28
J: TRBJ1-2

DNA: TGTGCCAGCAGTGACCCAGGCGGGGTTACGCAGTATTTT
CDR3: CASSDPGGVTQYF
size: NA
D: NA
V: TRBV6-1
J: TRBJ2-3

DNA: TGTGCCAGTAGTTCAGATGTGCGCGGGAGCCCCGACGGGGAGCTGTTTTTT
CDR3: CASSSDVRGSPDGELFF
size: NA
D: TRBD2
V: TRBV19
J: TRBJ2-2

DNA: TGTGCCAGCAGCATATCCCAGGGAACCGGGGAGCTGTTTTTT
CDR3: CASSISQGTGELFF
size: once
D: NA
V: TRBV7-9
J: TRBJ2-2

DNA: TGCGCCAGCAGCCCCCGGGACAGGGGACGCAATGAGCAGTTCTTC
CDR3: CASSPRDRGRNEQFF
size: once
D: TRBD1
V: TRBV5-1
J: TRBJ2-1

DNA: TGTGCCAGCAGTGTACAGGGGCCCACTGAAGCTTTCTTT
CDR3: CASSVQGPTEAFF
size: NA
D: TRBD1
V: TRBV6-1
J: TRBJ1-1

DNA: TGTGCCAGCAGCTTAAATAGAATCGGGGGAGGAGCTTTCTTT
CDR3: CASSLNRIGGGAFF
size: few
D: NA
V: TRBV7-2
J: TRBJ1-1

DNA: TGTTCCAGCAGCTTAGCCCCTTCGGGGGACTCCTACGAGCAGTACTTC
CDR3: CSSSLAPSGDSYEQYF
size: few
D: NA
V: TRBV7-9
J: TRBJ2-7

DNA: TGTGCCAGCAGTTCCGTGACAGGGGGTTATGGCTACACCTTC
CDR3: CASSSVTGGYGYTF
size: NA
D: TRBD1
V: TRBV6-6
J: TRBJ1-2

DNA: TGCGCCAGCAGCAGCCCCCGGGACAGCCCCCACGAGCAGTACTTC
CDR3: CASSSPRDSPHEQYF
size: few
D: TRBD1
V: TRBV5-1
J: TRBJ2-7

DNA: TGTGCCAGCAGCTCCGACAGCCTCAGATCACCCCTCCACTTT
CDR3: CASSSDSLRSPLHF
size: NA
D: NA
V: TRBV6-6
J: TRBJ1-6

DNA: TGCGCCAGCAGCTCCACGACAGGGGCTGGAGAGACCCAGTACTTC
CDR3: CASSSTTGAGETQYF
size: NA
D: TRBD1
V: TRBV5-1
J: TRBJ2-5

DNA: TGTGCCAGTAGAGATTGGAGCTCCTATAATTCACCCCTCCACTTT
CDR3: CASRDWSSYNSPLHF
size: NA
D: NA
V: TRBV19
J: TRBJ1-6

DNA: TGTGCCAGCAGTGCACGGGAGGGCTACAATGAGCAGTTCTTC
CDR3: CASSAREGYNEQFF
size: once
D: TRBD2
V: TRBV6-1
J: TRBJ2-1